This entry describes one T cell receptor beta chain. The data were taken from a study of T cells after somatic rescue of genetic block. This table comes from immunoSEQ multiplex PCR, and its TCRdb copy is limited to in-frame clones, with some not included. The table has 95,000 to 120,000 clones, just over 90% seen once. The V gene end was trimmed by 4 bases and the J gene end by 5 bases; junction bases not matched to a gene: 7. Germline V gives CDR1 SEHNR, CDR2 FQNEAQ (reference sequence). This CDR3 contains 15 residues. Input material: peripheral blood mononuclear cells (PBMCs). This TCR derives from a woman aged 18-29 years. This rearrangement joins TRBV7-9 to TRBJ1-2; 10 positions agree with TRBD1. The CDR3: CASSSPDRGTYGYTF. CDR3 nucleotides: TGTGCCAGCAGCTCGCCGGACAGGGGGACTTATGGCTACACCTTC.